The rows below give T cell receptor beta chains drawn from one sample of a study of blood T cell repertoires in COVID-19. Sequencing was performed with immunoSEQ multiplex PCR; in TCRdb, only in-frame clones are kept and a portion is missing. The data hold over 200,000 clones, with approximately 90% observed a single time. What was sequenced was peripheral blood. These receptor sequences come from a man in his 60s with COVID-19, enrolled during active disease. CDR3s include the opening cysteine and the closing phenylalanine or tryptophan. Each record gives: D gene, V gene, J gene, clone size, CDR3 protein, CDR3 DNA. D genes are given only for firm matches. Clone size is given for some rows only: seen once, a few or many times, or a class if the clone is expanded.

D gene: .; V gene: TRBV28; J gene: TRBJ2-7; clone size: .; CDR3 protein: CASSLEVNYEQYF; CDR3 DNA: TGTGCCAGCAGTTTAGAGGTCAACTACGAGCAGTACTTC
D gene: .; V gene: TRBV21-1; J gene: TRBJ1-1; clone size: .; CDR3 protein: CASSKVVRRGRRNTEAFF; CDR3 DNA: TGTGCCAGCAGCAAAGTCGTCCGCAGGGGCAGGAGGAACACTGAAGCTTTCTTT
D gene: .; V gene: TRBV5-8; J gene: TRBJ2-2; clone size: .; CDR3 protein: CASSVRTGANTGELFF; CDR3 DNA: TGTGCCAGCAGCGTAAGGACGGGAGCGAACACCGGGGAGCTGTTTTTT
D gene: .; V gene: TRBV19; J gene: TRBJ1-6; clone size: .; CDR3 protein: CASSISGNSYNSPLHF; CDR3 DNA: TGTGCCAGTAGTATATCGGGGAACTCCTATAATTCACCCCTCCACTTT
D gene: .; V gene: TRBV7-2; J gene: TRBJ2-5; clone size: .; CDR3 protein: CASSPQIQETQYF; CDR3 DNA: TGTGCCAGCAGTCCCCAGATACAAGAGACCCAGTACTTC
D gene: .; V gene: TRBV3-1/TRBV3-2; J gene: TRBJ1-1; clone size: .; CDR3 protein: CASSQGIQATEAFF; CDR3 DNA: TGTGCCAGCAGCCAAGGGATACAGGCCACTGAAGCTTTCTTT
D gene: TRBD1; V gene: TRBV30; J gene: TRBJ1-6; clone size: .; CDR3 protein: CAWSVTGANSPLHF; CDR3 DNA: TGTGCCTGGAGTGTGACAGGGGCTAATTCACCCCTCCACTTT
D gene: TRBD2; V gene: TRBV5-1; J gene: TRBJ2-5; clone size: .; CDR3 protein: CASSYGLAEETQYF; CDR3 DNA: TGCGCCAGCAGCTACGGACTAGCAGAAGAGACCCAGTACTTC
D gene: TRBD1; V gene: TRBV19; J gene: TRBJ2-2; clone size: .; CDR3 protein: CASNAPGQGAGELFF; CDR3 DNA: TGTGCCAGTAATGCTCCGGGACAGGGTGCCGGGGAGCTGTTTTTT
D gene: .; V gene: TRBV28; J gene: TRBJ2-3; clone size: .; CDR3 protein: CASSPQQGFTDTQYF; CDR3 DNA: TGTGCCAGCAGTCCTCAACAGGGCTTCACAGATACGCAGTATTTT
D gene: .; V gene: TRBV4-2; J gene: TRBJ1-3; clone size: .; CDR3 protein: CASSPSAEFSGNTIYF; CDR3 DNA: TGTGCCAGCAGCCCCTCGGCGGAGTTTTCTGGAAACACCATATATTTT
D gene: TRBD2; V gene: TRBV9; J gene: TRBJ2-1; clone size: .; CDR3 protein: CASSVYSGNGNEQFF; CDR3 DNA: TGTGCCAGCAGCGTATACAGCGGGAATGGTAATGAGCAGTTCTTC
D gene: .; V gene: TRBV5-4; J gene: TRBJ2-3; clone size: .; CDR3 protein: CASSPRGGNTQYF; CDR3 DNA: TGTGCCAGCAGCCCCCGAGGGGGAAATACGCAGTATTTT
D gene: .; V gene: TRBV12-3/TRBV12-4; J gene: TRBJ1-2; clone size: .; CDR3 protein: CASSRDLAYGYTF; CDR3 DNA: TGTGCCAGCAGTCGAGACTTAGCGTATGGCTACACCTTC
D gene: .; V gene: TRBV4-1; J gene: TRBJ1-1; clone size: .; CDR3 protein: CASSLQKGHYEAFF; CDR3 DNA: TGCGCCAGCAGCCTCCAGAAGGGGCACTATGAAGCTTTCTTT
D gene: TRBD1; V gene: TRBV30; J gene: TRBJ1-4; clone size: .; CDR3 protein: CAWRAGGLDEKLFF; CDR3 DNA: TGTGCCTGGAGGGCAGGGGGCTTGGATGAAAAACTGTTTTTT
D gene: TRBD1; V gene: TRBV12-5; J gene: TRBJ1-2; clone size: .; CDR3 protein: CASGLIPNGDRDYGYTF; CDR3 DNA: TGTGCTAGTGGTTTGATTCCAAACGGGGACAGGGATTATGGCTACACCTTC
D gene: TRBD1; V gene: TRBV27; J gene: TRBJ2-3; clone size: .; CDR3 protein: CASSRTGTGVRDTQYF; CDR3 DNA: TGTGCCAGCAGCCGTACGGGGACAGGGGTCAGGGATACGCAGTATTTT
D gene: .; V gene: TRBV2; J gene: TRBJ1-5; clone size: .; CDR3 protein: CASSRGGLEPQHF; CDR3 DNA: TGTGCCAGCAGCAGGGGAGGGCTGGAGCCCCAGCATTTT
D gene: .; V gene: TRBV6-5; J gene: TRBJ2-7; clone size: .; CDR3 protein: CASSYSWRGYEQYF; CDR3 DNA: TGTGCCAGCAGTTACTCGTGGAGGGGCTACGAGCAGTACTTC
D gene: .; V gene: TRBV9; J gene: TRBJ2-3; clone size: once; CDR3 protein: CASSVGTTSTDTQYF; CDR3 DNA: TGTGCCAGCAGCGTAGGAACCACTAGCACAGATACGCAGTATTTT